This T cell receptor (beta chain) was sequenced during a study of T cell changes during pregnancy in multiple sclerosis. The repertoire was sequenced with immunoSEQ multiplex PCR; TCRdb's copy has only in-frame clones and lacks some. The sample has 65,000 to 80,000 clones, just under 95% seen once. The CDR3 runs 13 residues. Germline loops: CDR1 LNHDA, CDR2 SQIVND (reference sequence). The sequence came from a female donor with multiple sclerosis, enrolled in a pregnancy study. This specimen consisted of peripheral blood, obtained in the first trimester of pregnancy. The chain combines TRBV19 with TRBJ2-2; 7 bases fit TRBD1. The CDR3 reads CATGTANTGELFF. DNA of the CDR3: TGTGCTACCGGGACAGCGAACACCGGGGAGCTGTTTTTT.